The 19 T cell receptor beta chains given below trace back to one sample, sequenced in a study of radiation and T cells in renal cell carcinoma. The time point denotes: blood 4 weeks post-SBRT, at nephrectomy. Treatment indicated: 15 Gy SBRT to primary tumor, nephrectomy 4 weeks later. Here immunoSEQ multiplex PCR was the method, and the copy in TCRdb shows in-frame clones only, minus some. Here the sample spans 120,000 to 150,000 clones, around nine tenths being singletons. Sample: blood, taken from a patient whose treatment included radiotherapy and nephrectomy. The receptors shown here come from a woman in her forties or fifties with renal cell carcinoma.

Regarding this clone: The sample has other DNA sequences that encode this CDR3 too. V gene TRBV5-1 combines with J gene TRBJ2-2, with 8 positions matching TRBD1. Trimming cost V 4 bases and J 6 bases; bases outside gene matches: 14. The CDR3 is 17 residues long. Germline V lookup: CDR1 SGHRS, CDR2 YFSETQ. CDR3 nucleotides: TGCGCCAGCAGCCCCCGCCCTGGTGACAGGGGACCCGGGGAGCTGTTTTTT. Its protein is CASSPRPGDRGPGELFF.

CDR3: CASSKKTGESEKLFF. The DNA of the CDR3 is TGTGCCAGCAGTAAGAAGACAGGGGAGAGCGAAAAACTGTTTTTT. The rearrangement joins TRBV9 to TRBJ1-4; 8 nucleotides align to TRBD1. The CDR3 has 15 residues. Germline V gene sequence: CDR1 SGDLS, CDR2 YYNGEE. J was trimmed by 8 bases and V by 5 bases; bases with no gene match: 11.

The gene calls are TRBV27 and TRBJ2-7, with D tentatively TRBD1 (6 bases). Trimming pared 6 bases from V and 3 bases from J, leaving 21 bases between. The germline V gene has CDR1 MNHEY and CDR2 SMNVEV (reference sequence). There are 16 residues in the CDR3. CDR3 protein: CASSPHRGQWDYEQYF. The DNA of the CDR3 is TGTGCCAGCAGCCCACACCGAGGACAGTGGGACTACGAGCAGTACTTC.

The gene calls are TRBV5-1 and TRBJ1-4; no reliable D call. CDR1 is SGHRS, CDR2 YFSETQ, per germline. The CDR3 totals 17 residues. V was shortened by 3 bases and J by 8 bases, with 23 bases between the two germline ends. CDR3 in amino acids: CASSSDPQRWEGEKLFF. The CDR3 nucleotides are TGCGCCAGCAGCTCGGACCCCCAACGGTGGGAAGGCGAAAAACTGTTTTTT. Complete variable domain (other parts from reference TRBV5-1 and TRBJ1-4): KAGVTQTPRYLIKTRGQQVTLSCSPISGHRSVSWYQQTPGQGLQFLFEYFSETQRNKGNFPGRFSGRQFSNSRSEMNVSTLELGDSALYLCASSSDPQRWEGEKLFFGSGTQLSVL.

This clone was seen more than once but under ten times. The chain recombines TRBV6-4 with TRBJ2-2, with D unclear. CDR1 is MRHNA, CDR2 SNTAGT, per germline. This CDR3 is built from 13 residues. Deletions cut 3 bases from V and 3 bases from J, with 5 bases between. For the CDR3, the DNA is TGTGCCAGCAGTGAACGTGACACCGGGGAGCTGTTTTTT. This encodes CASSERDTGELFF.

As for this clone: A read error may account for a junction end that differs from germline. The rearrangement uses TRBV6-5 and TRBJ1-1; the D gene is possibly TRBD1 (5 bases). This CDR3 spans 12 amino acids. Germline lookup yields CDR1 MNHEY and CDR2 SVGAGI. The CDR3 DNA is TGTGCCAGCAGTTCCCCCCCGGGGCGTATCTCGTTT. It translates to CASSSPPGRISF.

This clone was seen a handful of times. This sequence joins TRBV19 and TRBJ1-6; 8 bases map to TRBD1. Germline CDR1 reads LNHDA; CDR2 reads SQIVND (reference sequence). The V segment lost 5 bases and the J segment 9 bases; nucleotides outside the gene matches: 6. This CDR3 has 14 amino acids. This chain's CDR3 is CASSPGQGSSPLHF. The DNA of the CDR3 is TGTGCCAGTAGTCCCGGACAGGGAAGTTCACCCCTCCACTTT.

The CDR3 coding sequence is TGTGCCAGCAGGCGCGGACAGTACCAAGAGACCCAGTACTTC. It codes for CASRRGQYQETQYF. The V and J genes are TRBV7-2 and TRBJ2-5; TRBD1 might be the D (6 bases). Germline lookup yields CDR1 SGHTA and CDR2 FQGNSA. The ends were cut back, 6 bases at V and 0 bases at J, with 11 bases in the middle. This CDR3 contains 14 residues.

The chain recombines TRBV25-1 with TRBJ1-6, with 7 bases fitting TRBD1. With 8 bases clipped from V and 8 bases from J, the junction kept 9 bases outside the gene matches. Germline CDR1 is MGHDK and CDR2 is SYGVNS. The CDR3 spans 14 residues. The CDR3 here is CASRKQGRDSPLHF. The CDR3 DNA follows: TGTGCCAGCCGTAAACAGGGGAGGGATTCACCCCTCCACTTT.

This chain joins TRBV28 and TRBJ2-2; possible D gene TRBD2, 5 bases. Trimming pared 5 bases from V and 4 bases from J, leaving 14 bases between. This CDR3 has 15 residues. The germline CDR1 and CDR2 sequences are MDHEN and SYDVKM. DNA for the CDR3: TGTGCCAGCAGTGCAGGTAGTGAGGGCACCGGGGAGCTGTTTTTT. Residues: CASSAGSEGTGELFF.

The chain uses TRBV10-3 and TRBJ1-5; TRBD1 might be the D (6 bases). Germline CDR1 is ENHRY and CDR2 is SYGVKD. V lost 5 bases, J lost 4 bases, and 24 bases lay in between. CDR3 length: 18 amino acids. CDR3: CAISNPSARIQGNQPQHF. CDR3 coding DNA: TGTGCCATCAGTAACCCTTCAGCCCGAATACAGGGAAATCAGCCCCAGCATTTT.

This clone occurred a few times. The CDR3 nucleotides read TGCGCCAGCAGCCAAGATATAGGGGACACCGGGGAGCTGTTTTTT. Protein: CASSQDIGDTGELFF. The chain uses TRBV4-3 and TRBJ2-2, with TRBD1 as a possible D gene (5 bases). The CDR3 runs to 15 residues. CDR1 is LGHNA and CDR2 is YSLEER in the germline V gene. V shed 0 bases and J shed 3 bases, with 8 bases lying between them.

J is TRBJ1-2 and V is TRBV6-6; TRBD1 agrees at 12 bases. The J segment lost 4 bases and the V segment lost 4 bases, leaving 7 bases of the junction unmatched. In germline, CDR1 is MNHNY, CDR2 SVGAGI (reference sequence). The CDR3 runs 16 residues. CDR3 DNA sequence: TGTGCCAGCAGTTCCGGGACAGGGGGCAGAAGCTATGGCTACACCTTC. Its protein product is CASSSGTGGRSYGYTF.

V and J are TRBV9 and TRBJ1-5, with TRBD1 as a possible D gene (6 bases). This CDR3 has 12 amino acids. Per germline, CDR1 SGDLS and CDR2 YYNGEE. Trimming took off 3 bases at V and 6 bases at J, with 7 bases between the two ends. The CDR3 region has the DNA TGTGCCAGCAGCGCGGGGGCTCAGCCCCAGCATTTT. Its translation is CASSAGAQPQHF.

The chain combines TRBV7-2 with TRBJ1-1; TRBD1 might be the D (5 bases). Looked up from germline, CDR1 is SGHTA and CDR2 is FQGNSA. The ends were cut back, 1 base at V and 1 base at J, with 10 bases in the middle. This CDR3 region has 15 residues. Here the CDR3 reads CASSLVAGQNTEAFF. The CDR3 DNA follows: TGTGCCAGCAGCTTAGTGGCAGGGCAGAACACTGAAGCTTTCTTT. The full variable domain, its missing parts supplied by reference TRBV7-2 and TRBJ1-1, is GAGVSQSPSNKVTEKGKDVELRCDPISGHTALYWYRQSLGQGLEFLIYFQGNSAPDKSGLPSDRFSAERTGGSVSTLTIQRTQQEDSAVYLCASSLVAGQNTEAFFGQGTRLTVV.

The chain links TRBV9 to TRBJ1-5; TRBD1 matches 7 bases. This CDR3 is 14 amino acids long. V lost 0 bases and J lost 10; bases outside the gene matches: 7. CDR1 is SGDLS, CDR2 YYNGEE, per germline. DNA of the CDR3: TGTGCCAGCAGCGTAGGGGCAGGGGGGGGCCCCCAGCATTTT. Translating gives CASSVGAGGGPQHF.

V usage is TRBV2 and J usage is TRBJ2-5; D is perhaps TRBD1 (5 bases). Germline-derived CDR1 and CDR2 are SNHLY and FYNNEI. V was trimmed by 5 bases and J by 2 bases, leaving 9 bases between them. This CDR3 comprises 13 residues. CDR3 in amino acids: CASSLDSQETQYF. The CDR3, as DNA: TGTGCCAGCAGTCTCGACAGTCAAGAGACCCAGTACTTC.

The V and J genes are TRBV7-7 and TRBJ2-1; 12 nucleotides match TRBD2. This CDR3 is built from 15 residues. Germline lookup yields CDR1 SSHAT and CDR2 FNYEAQ (reference sequence). V trimming: 4 bases; J trimming: 7 bases; junction bases outside the gene matches: 5. CDR3 region: CASSSSTSGGNEQFF. Here the CDR3 DNA reads TGTGCCAGCAGCTCTAGTACTAGCGGGGGGAATGAGCAGTTCTTC.

This rearrangement joins TRBV28 to TRBJ1-4; 7 bases agree with TRBD1. Germline-derived CDR1 and CDR2 are MDHEN and SYDVKM. This CDR3 region has 14 residues. Trimming at V came to 4 bases and at J to 8 bases, leaving 7 bases not matched to a gene. In nucleotides, the CDR3 is TGTGCCAGCAGTTCCCAGGGGGGCCAGGAAAAACTGTTTTTT. It translates to CASSSQGGQEKLFF.